This TCR beta chain was recorded in a study of T-cell reconstitution after alpha-beta-depleted transplantation in children. This clonotype was seen at least ten times. This sample's TCRbeta library carried unique molecular identifier barcodes. Using its own MiXCR run on the PCR reads, TCRdb lists one record per CDR3 protein. The table has around 29,000 distinct CDR3 sequences, over 5% seen once. This CDR3 has 14 residues. The V gene's germline CDR1 is SGHVS and CDR2 FQNEAQ. Unmatched junction bases numbered 3, after V lost 2 bases and J lost 4 bases. This chain connects TRBV7-8 to TRBJ2-7, with 9 bases identical to TRBD1. The sequences come from PBMCs, mostly from graft donor cells, collected 180 days after TCRalphabeta/CD19-depleted stem cell transplant. The origin of this receptor is a male patient younger than 18 who had a stem cell transplant for acute myeloid leukemia, so the T cells may come from the graft donor. CDR3 region: CASSLRDRAYEQYF. The DNA for the CDR3 is TGTGCCAGCAGCTTAAGGGACAGGGCTTACGAGCAGTACTTC.